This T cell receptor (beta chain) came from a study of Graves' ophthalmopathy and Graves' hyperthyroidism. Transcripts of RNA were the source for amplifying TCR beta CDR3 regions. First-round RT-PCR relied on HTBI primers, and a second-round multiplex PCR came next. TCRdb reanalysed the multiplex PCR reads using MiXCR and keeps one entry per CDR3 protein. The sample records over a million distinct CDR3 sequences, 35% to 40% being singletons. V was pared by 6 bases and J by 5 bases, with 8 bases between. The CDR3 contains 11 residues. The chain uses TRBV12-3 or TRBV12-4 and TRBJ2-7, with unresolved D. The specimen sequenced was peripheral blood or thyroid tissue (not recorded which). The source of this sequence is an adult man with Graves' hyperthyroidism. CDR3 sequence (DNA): TGTGCCAGCAGCTCCATAGACGAGCAGTACTTC. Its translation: CASSSIDEQYF.